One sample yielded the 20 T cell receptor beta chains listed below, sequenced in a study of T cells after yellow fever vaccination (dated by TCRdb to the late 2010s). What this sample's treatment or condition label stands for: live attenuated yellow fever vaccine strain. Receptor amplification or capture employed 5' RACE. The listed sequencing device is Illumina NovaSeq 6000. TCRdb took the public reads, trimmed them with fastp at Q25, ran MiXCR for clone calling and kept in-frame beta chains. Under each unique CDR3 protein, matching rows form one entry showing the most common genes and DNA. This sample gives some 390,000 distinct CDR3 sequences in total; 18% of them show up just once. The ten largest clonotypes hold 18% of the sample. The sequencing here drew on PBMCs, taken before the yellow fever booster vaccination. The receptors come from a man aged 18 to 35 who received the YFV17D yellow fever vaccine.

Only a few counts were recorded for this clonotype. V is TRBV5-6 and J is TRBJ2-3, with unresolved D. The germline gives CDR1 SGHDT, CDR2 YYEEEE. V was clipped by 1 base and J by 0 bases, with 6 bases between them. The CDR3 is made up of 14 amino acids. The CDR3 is CASSLYLSTDTQYF. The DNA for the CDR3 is TGTGCCAGCAGCTTGTATCTAAGCACAGATACGCAGTATTTT.

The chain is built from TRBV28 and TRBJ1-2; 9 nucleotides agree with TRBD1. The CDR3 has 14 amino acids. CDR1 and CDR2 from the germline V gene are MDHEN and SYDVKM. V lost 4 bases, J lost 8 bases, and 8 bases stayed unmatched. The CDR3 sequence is CASSYYRDRAGYTF. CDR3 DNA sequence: TGTGCCAGCAGTTACTACCGGGACAGGGCCGGCTACACCTTC.

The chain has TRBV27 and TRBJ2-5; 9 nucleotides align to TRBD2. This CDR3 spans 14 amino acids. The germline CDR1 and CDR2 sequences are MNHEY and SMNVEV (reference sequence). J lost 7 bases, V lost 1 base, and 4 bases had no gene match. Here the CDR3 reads CASSLLAGGRTQYF. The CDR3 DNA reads TGTGCCAGCAGTTTATTGGCGGGGGGGAGGACCCAGTACTTC.

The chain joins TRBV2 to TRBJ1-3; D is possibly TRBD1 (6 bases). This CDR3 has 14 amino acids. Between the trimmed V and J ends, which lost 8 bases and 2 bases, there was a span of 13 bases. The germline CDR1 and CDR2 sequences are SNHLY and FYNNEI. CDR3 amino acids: CASRPQGPGNTIYF. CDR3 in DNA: TGTGCCAGCCGACCACAGGGCCCTGGAAACACCATATATTTT.

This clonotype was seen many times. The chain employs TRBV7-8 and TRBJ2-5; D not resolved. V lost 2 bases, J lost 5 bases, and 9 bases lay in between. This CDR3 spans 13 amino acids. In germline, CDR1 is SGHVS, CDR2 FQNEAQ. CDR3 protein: CASSLRVGETQYF. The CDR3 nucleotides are TGTGCCAGCAGCTTAAGGGTAGGGGAGACCCAGTACTTC. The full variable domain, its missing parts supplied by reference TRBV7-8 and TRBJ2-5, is GAGVSQSPRYKVAKRGQDVALRCDPISGHVSLFWYQQALGQGPEFLTYFQNEAQLDKSGLPSDRFFAERPEGSVSTLKIQRTQQEDSAVYLCASSLRVGETQYFGPGTRLLVL.

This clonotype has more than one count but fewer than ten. The CDR3 DNA is TGCGCCAGCCCCCTCGGGGACGGGAGCAATCAGCCCCAGCATTTT. It specifies CASPLGDGSNQPQHF. The chain employs TRBV5-1 and TRBJ1-5, with D tentatively TRBD1 (5 bases). The CDR3 is 15 amino acids. Per the germline V gene, CDR1 is SGHRS and CDR2 is YFSETQ. Trimming removed 7 bases at V and 1 base at J, with 15 bases between. Based on the CDR3 plus reference TRBV5-1 and TRBJ1-5, the full variable domain is KAGVTQTPRYLIKTRGQQVTLSCSPISGHRSVSWYQQTPGQGLQFLFEYFSETQRNKGNFPGRFSGRQFSNSRSEMNVSTLELGDSALYLCASPLGDGSNQPQHFGDGTRLSIL.

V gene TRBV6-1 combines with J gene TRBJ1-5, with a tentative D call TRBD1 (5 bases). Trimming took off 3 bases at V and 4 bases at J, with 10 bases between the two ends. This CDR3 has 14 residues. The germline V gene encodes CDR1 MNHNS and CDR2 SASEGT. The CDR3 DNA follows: TGTGCCAGCAGTGATACGGGGGGGAATCAGCCCCAGCATTTT. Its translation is CASSDTGGNQPQHF.

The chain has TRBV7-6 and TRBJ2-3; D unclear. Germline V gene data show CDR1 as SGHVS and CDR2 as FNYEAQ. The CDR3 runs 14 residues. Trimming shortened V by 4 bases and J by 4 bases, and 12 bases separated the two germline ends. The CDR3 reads CASSSGAQADTQYF. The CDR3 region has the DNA TGTGCCAGCAGCTCCGGTGCCCAGGCAGATACGCAGTATTTT.

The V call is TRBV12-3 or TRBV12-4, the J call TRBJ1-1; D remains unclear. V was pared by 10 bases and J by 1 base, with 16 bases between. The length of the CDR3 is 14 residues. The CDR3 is CANYGRTSNTEAFF. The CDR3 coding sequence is TGTGCCAACTATGGACGCACGTCGAACACTGAAGCTTTCTTT.

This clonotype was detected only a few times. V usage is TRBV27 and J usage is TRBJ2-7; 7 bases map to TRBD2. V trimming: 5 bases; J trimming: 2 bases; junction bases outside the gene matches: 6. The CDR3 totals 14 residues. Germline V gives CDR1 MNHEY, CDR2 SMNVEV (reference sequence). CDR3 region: CASSQAGRAYEQYF. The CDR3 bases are TGTGCCAGCAGTCAAGCGGGGCGAGCCTACGAGCAGTACTTC.

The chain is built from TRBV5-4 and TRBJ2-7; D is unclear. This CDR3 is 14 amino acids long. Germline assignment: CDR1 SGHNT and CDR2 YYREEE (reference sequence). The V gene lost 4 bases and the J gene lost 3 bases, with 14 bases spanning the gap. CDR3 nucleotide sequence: TGTGCCAGCAGCCTTGGGCTTAGCATCTACGAGCAGTACGTC. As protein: CASSLGLSIYEQYV.

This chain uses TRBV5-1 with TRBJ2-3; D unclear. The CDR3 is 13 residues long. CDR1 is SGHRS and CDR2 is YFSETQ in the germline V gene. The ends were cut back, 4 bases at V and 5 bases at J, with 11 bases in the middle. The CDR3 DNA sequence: TGCGCCAGCAGCCCATCTATCGAAGATACGCAGTATTTT. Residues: CASSPSIEDTQYF.

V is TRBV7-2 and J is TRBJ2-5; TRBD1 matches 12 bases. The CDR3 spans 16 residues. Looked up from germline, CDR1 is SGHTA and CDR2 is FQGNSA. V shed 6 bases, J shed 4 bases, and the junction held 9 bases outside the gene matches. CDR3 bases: TGTGCCAGCAGGCCGCCGGGACAGGGGGCCAGAGAGACCCAGTACTTC. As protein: CASRPPGQGARETQYF.

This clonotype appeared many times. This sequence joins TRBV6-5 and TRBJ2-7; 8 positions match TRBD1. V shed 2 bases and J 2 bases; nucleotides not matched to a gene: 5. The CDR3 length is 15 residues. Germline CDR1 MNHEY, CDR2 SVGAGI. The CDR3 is CASSYMGQVAYEQYF. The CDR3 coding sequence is TGTGCCAGCAGTTACATGGGACAGGTAGCCTACGAGCAGTACTTC.

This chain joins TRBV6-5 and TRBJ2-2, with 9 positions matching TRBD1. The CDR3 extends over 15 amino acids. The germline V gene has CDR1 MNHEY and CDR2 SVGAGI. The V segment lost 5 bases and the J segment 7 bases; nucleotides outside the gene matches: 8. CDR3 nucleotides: TGTGCCAGCAGTATCCGGACAGGGGCGGACGGGGAGCTGTTTTTT. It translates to CASSIRTGADGELFF.

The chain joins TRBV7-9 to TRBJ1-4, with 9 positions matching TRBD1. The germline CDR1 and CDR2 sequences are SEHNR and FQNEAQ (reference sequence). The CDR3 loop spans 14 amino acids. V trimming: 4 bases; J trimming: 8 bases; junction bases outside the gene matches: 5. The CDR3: CASSSGDRDEKLFF. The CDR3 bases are TGTGCCAGCAGCTCAGGGGACAGGGACGAAAAACTGTTTTTT.

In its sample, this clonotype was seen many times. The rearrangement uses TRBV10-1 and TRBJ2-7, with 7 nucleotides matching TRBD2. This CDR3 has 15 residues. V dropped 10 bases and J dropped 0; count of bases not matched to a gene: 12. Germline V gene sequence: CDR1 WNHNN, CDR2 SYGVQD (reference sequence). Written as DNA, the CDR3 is TGCGCCAACAGAAGCAGTAGCGGGCCCTCCTACGAGCAGTACTTC. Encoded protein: CANRSSSGPSYEQYF.

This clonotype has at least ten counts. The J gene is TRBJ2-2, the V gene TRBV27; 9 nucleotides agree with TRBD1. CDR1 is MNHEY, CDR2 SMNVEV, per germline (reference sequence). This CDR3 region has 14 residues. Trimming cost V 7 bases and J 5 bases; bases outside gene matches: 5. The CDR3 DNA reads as TGTGCCAGCAACCGACAGGGGGAAACCGGGGAGCTGTTTTTT. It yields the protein CASNRQGETGELFF.

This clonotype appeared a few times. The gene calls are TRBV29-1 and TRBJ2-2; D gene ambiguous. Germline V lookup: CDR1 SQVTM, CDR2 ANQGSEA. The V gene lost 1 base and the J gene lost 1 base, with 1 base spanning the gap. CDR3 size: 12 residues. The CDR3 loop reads CSVEGNTGELFF. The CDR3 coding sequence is TGCAGCGTTGAAGGGAACACCGGGGAGCTGTTTTTT.

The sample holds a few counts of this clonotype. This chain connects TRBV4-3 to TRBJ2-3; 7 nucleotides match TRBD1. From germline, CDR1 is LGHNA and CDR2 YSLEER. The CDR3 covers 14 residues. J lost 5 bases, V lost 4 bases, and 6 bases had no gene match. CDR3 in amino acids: CASSRDREKDTQYF. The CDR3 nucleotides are TGCGCCAGCAGCCGCGACAGGGAGAAAGATACGCAGTATTTT.